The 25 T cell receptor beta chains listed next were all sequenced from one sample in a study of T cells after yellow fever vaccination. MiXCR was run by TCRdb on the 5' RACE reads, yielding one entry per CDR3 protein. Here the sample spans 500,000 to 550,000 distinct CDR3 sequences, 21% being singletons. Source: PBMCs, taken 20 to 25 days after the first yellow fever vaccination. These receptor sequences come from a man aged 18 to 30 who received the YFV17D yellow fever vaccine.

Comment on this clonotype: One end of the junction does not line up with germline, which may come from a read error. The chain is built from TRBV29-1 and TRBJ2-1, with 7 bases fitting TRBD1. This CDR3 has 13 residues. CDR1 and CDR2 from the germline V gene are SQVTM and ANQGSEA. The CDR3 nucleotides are TGCAGCACGCGCGAGGGGGCTTCAAATGTGCAGTTCTTC. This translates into CSTREGASNVQFF.

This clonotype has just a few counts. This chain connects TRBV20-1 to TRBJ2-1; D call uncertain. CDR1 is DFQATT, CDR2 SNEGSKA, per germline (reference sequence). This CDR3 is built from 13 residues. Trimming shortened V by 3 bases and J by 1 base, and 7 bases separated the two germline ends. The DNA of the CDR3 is TGCAGTGCTAGCCGGAAGTCCTACAATGAGCAGTTCTTC. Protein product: CSASRKSYNEQFF.

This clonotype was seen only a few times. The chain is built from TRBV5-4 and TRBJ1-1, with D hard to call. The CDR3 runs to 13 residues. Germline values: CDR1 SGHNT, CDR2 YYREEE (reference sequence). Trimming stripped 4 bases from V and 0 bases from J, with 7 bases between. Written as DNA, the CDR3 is TGTGCCAGCAGCACCTACTTGAACACTGAAGCTTTCTTT. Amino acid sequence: CASSTYLNTEAFF.

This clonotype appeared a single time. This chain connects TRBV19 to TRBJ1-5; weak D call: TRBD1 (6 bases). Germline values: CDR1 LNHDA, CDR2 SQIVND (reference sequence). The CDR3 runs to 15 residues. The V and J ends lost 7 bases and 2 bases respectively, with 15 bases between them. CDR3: CASNRVVTGNQPQHF. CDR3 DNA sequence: TGTGCCAGTAACAGGGTCGTGACCGGCAATCAGCCCCAGCATTTT.

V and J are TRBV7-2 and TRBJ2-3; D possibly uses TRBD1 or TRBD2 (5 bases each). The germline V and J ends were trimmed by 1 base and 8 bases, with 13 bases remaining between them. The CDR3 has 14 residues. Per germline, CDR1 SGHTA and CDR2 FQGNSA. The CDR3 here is CASSLDRTGITQYF. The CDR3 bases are TGTGCCAGCAGCTTAGACAGGACGGGGATTACGCAGTATTTT.

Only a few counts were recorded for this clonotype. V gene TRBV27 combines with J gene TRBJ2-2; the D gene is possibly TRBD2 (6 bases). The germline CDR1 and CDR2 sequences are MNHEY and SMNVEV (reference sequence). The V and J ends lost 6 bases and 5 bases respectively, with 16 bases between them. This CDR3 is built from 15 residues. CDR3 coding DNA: TGTGCCAGCAGCCTCTTTACGGGGGTGACCGGGGAGCTGTTTTTT. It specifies CASSLFTGVTGELFF.

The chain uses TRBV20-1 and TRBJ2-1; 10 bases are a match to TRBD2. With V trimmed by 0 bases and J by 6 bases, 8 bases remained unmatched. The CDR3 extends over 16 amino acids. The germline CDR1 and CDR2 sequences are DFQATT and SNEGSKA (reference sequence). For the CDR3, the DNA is TGCAGTGCTAGAGACCGAGCGGGGGGGCTTGGCAATGAGCAGTTCTTC. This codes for CSARDRAGGLGNEQFF.

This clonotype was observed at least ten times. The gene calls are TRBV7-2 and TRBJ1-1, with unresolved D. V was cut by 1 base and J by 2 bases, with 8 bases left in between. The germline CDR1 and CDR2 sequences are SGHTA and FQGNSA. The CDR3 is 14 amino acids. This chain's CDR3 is CASSLVSGNTEAFF. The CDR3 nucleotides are TGTGCCAGCAGCTTAGTGTCCGGTAACACTGAAGCTTTCTTT. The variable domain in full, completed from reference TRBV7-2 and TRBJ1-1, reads GAGVSQSPSNKVTEKGKDVELRCDPISGHTALYWYRQSLGQGLEFLIYFQGNSAPDKSGLPSDRFSAERTGGSVSTLTIQRTQQEDSAVYLCASSLVSGNTEAFFGQGTRLTVV.

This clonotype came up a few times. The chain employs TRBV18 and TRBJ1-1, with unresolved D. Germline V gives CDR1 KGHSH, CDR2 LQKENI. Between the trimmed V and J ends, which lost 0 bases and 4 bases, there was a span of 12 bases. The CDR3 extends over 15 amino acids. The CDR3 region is CASSPPVGPRTEAFF. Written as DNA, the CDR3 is TGTGCCAGCTCACCACCGGTAGGGCCACGCACTGAAGCTTTCTTT.

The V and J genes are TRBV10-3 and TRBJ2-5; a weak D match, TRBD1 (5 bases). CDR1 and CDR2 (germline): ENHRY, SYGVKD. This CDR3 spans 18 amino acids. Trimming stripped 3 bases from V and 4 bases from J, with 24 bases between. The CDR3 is CAISDPTGSGKNRETQYF. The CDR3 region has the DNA TGTGCCATCAGTGATCCCACTGGGTCAGGGAAGAATCGAGAGACCCAGTACTTC.

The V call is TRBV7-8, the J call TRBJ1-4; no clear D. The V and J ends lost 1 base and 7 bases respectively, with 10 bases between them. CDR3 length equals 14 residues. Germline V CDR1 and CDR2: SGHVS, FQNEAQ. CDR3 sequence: CASSLGQPAEKLFF. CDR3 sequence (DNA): TGTGCCAGCAGCTTAGGTCAGCCAGCTGAAAAACTGTTTTTT.

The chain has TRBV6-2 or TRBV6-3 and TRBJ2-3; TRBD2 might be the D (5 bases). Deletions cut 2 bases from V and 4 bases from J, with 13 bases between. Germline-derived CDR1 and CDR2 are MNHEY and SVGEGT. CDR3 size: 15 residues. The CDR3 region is CASSYRGQEADTQYF. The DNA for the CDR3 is TGTGCCAGCAGTTACAGAGGCCAGGAGGCAGATACGCAGTATTTT.

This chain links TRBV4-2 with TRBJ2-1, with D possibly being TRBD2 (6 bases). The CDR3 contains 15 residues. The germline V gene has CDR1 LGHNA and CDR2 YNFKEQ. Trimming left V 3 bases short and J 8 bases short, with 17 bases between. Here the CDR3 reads CASSQASTRSHEQFF. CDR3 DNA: TGTGCCAGCAGCCAGGCCTCGACTAGATCCCATGAGCAGTTCTTC.

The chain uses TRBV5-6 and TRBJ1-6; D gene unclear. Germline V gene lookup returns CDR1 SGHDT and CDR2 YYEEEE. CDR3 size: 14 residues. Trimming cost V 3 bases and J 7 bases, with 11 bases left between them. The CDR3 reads CASSSYLPNSPLHF. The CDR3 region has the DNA TGTGCCAGCAGCTCGTATCTTCCCAATTCACCCCTCCACTTT.

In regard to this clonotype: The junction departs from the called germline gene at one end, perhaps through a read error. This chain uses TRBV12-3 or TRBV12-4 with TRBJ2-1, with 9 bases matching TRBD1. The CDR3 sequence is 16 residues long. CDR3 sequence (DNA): TGTGCCAGCAGCCAAACAGGGGGCGACGACCCCAATGGGCAGTTCTTC. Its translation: CASSQTGGDDPNGQFF.

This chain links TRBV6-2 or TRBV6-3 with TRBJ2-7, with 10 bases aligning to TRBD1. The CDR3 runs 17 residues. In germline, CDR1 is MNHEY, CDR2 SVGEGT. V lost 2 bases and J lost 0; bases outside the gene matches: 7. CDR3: CASSYRDRGRLSYEQYF. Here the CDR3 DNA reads TGTGCCAGCAGTTACCGTGACAGGGGGCGGCTCTCCTACGAGCAGTACTTC.

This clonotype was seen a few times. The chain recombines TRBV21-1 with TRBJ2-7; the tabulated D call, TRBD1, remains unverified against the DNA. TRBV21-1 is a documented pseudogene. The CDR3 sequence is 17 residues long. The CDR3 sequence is CASSKARTGTSPHEQYV. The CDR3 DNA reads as TGTGCCAGCAGCAAAGCCCGGACAGGGACATCCCCCCACGAGCAGTACGTC.

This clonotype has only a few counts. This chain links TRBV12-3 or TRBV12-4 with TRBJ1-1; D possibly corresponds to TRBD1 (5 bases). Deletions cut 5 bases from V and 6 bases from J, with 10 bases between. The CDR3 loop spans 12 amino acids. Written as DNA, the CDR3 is TGTGCCAGCAGTGATGGACAAGCTGAAGCTTTCTTT. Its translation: CASSDGQAEAFF.

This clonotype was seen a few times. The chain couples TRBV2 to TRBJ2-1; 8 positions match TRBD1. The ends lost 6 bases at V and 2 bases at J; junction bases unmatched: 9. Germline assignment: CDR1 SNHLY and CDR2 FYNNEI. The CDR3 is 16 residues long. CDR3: CASRGQALGAYNEQFF. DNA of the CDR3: TGTGCCAGCAGGGGACAGGCTCTGGGGGCCTACAATGAGCAGTTCTTC.

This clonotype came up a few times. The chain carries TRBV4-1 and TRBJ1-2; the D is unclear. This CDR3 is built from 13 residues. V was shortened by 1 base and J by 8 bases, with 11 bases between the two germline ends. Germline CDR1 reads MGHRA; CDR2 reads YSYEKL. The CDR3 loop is CASSQVGLGGYTF. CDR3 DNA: TGCGCCAGCAGCCAAGTCGGACTGGGGGGCTACACCTTC.

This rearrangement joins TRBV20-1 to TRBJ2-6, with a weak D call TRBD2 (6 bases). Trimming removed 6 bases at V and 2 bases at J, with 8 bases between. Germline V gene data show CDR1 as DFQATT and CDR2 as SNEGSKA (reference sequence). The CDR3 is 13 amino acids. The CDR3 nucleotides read TGCAGTGCCCGGGGGACTGGGGCCAACGTCCTGACTTTC. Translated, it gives CSARGTGANVLTF.

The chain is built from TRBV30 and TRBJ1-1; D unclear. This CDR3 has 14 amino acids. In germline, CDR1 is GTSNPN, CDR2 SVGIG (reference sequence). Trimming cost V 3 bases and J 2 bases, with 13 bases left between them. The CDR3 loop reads CAWSEPHINTEAFF. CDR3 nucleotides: TGTGCCTGGAGCGAACCCCACATCAACACTGAAGCTTTCTTT. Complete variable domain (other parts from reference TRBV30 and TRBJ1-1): SQTIHQWPATLVQPVGSPLSLECTVEGTSNPNLYWYRQAAGRGLQLLFYSVGIGQISSEVPQNLSASRPQDRQFILSSKKLLLSDSGFYLCAWSEPHINTEAFFGQGTRLTVV.

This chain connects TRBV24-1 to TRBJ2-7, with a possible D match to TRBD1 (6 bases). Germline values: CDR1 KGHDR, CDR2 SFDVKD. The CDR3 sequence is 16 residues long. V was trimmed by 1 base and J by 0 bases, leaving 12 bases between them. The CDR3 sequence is CATSDFPGTHSYEQYV. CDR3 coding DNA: TGTGCCACCAGTGATTTCCCCGGGACACACTCCTACGAGCAGTACGTC.

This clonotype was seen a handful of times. CDR3 region: CASSPEGQVGQFTQYF. The DNA of the CDR3 is TGCGCCAGCAGCCCCGAGGGACAGGTCGGACAATTTACGCAGTATTTT. The gene calls are TRBV5-1 and TRBJ2-3, with TRBD1 matching over 8 bases. CDR1 is SGHRS, CDR2 YFSETQ, per germline. This CDR3 region has 16 residues. V gave up 4 bases and J gave up 8 bases; unmatched junction bases: 15. Complete variable domain (other parts from reference TRBV5-1 and TRBJ2-3): KAGVTQTPRYLIKTRGQQVTLSCSPISGHRSVSWYQQTPGQGLQFLFEYFSETQRNKGNFPGRFSGRQFSNSRSEMNVSTLELGDSALYLCASSPEGQVGQFTQYFGPGTRLTVL.

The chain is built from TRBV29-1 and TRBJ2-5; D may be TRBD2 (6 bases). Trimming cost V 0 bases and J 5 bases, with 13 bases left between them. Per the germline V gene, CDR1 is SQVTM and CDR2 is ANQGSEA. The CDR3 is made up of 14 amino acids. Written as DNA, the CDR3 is TGCAGCGTTGAAGATCTGGGGGGTATGGAGACCCAGTACTTC. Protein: CSVEDLGGMETQYF.